The sequence of this T cell receptor (beta chain) was determined in a study of T cells in Graves' hyperthyroidism and ophthalmopathy. Regarding the study as a whole: A 13 V-J signature model discriminated ophthalmopathy versus stable hyperthyroidism. Most thyroid-expanded clonotypes above 0.001 were also found in blood.

TCR beta CDR3 region amplification was performed from RNA transcripts. Researchers ran a first-round RT-PCR on the TCR CDR3 using the HTBI primer set. TCRdb re-analysed the multiplex PCR reads in MiXCR, keeping a single row per CDR3 protein. The sample records some 560,000 distinct CDR3 sequences, 13% to 15% being singletons. The V gene end was trimmed by 4 bases and the J gene end by 11 bases; junction bases not matched to a gene: 8. Per germline, CDR1 SGHRS and CDR2 YFSETQ. The CDR3 length is 14 residues. This clonotype was recorded at least ten times. What it recognizes is unknown. In making diagnoses, clinical symptoms, serum thyroxine and TRAb, thyroid ultrasound and orbital computed tomography were all used.

The sequence came from a woman aged 35 to 49 with Graves' hyperthyroidism. The sequencing input was blood. The chain joins TRBV5-1 to TRBJ1-4; TRBD1 matches 10 bases. This CDR3 reads CASSPGTGAEKLFF. The CDR3, as DNA: TGCGCCAGCAGCCCGGGGACAGGGGCAGAGAAACTGTTTTTT.